The rows below give T cell receptor beta chains drawn from one sample of a study of blood T cell repertoires in COVID-19. Only in-frame clones appear in the TCRdb table, and some are missing; sequencing was by immunoSEQ multiplex PCR. The sample holds approximately 350,000 clones, around 86% seen once. Specimen: peripheral blood. The origin of the receptors is a woman between 50 and 59 years old with COVID-19, enrolled during active disease. The CDR3 runs from the conserved cysteine through the conserved F or W. A D gene is named only where the DNA matches it firmly.

J gene	V gene	D gene	CDR3 protein	CDR3 DNA
TRBJ2-2	TRBV9	-	CASSPDRTNTGELFF	TGTGCCAGCAGCCCCGACAGGACGAACACCGGGGAGCTGTTTTTT
TRBJ2-1	TRBV5-6	-	CASSLVGGTDNEQFF	TGTGCCAGCAGCTTGGTTGGCGGGACCGACAATGAGCAGTTCTTC
TRBJ2-7	TRBV19	-	CASSIGRQLEVSSYEQYF	TGTGCCAGTAGTATCGGCAGACAGCTAGAAGTTTCCTCCTACGAGCAGTACTTC
TRBJ1-4	TRBV6-5	-	CASSYGALNEKLFF	TGTGCCAGCAGTTACGGGGCCTTAAATGAAAAACTGTTTTTT
TRBJ1-4	TRBV19	TRBD1	CASKTAGTGGEKLFF	TGTGCCAGTAAAACAGCCGGGACAGGGGGTGAAAAACTGTTTTTT
TRBJ1-4	TRBV2	-	CASRSAQATNEKLFF	TGTGCCAGCAGGTCCGCGCAGGCAACTAATGAAAAACTGTTTTTT
TRBJ1-5	TRBV18	-	CASSPPGNNQPQHF	TGTGCCAGCTCACCTCCGGGGAACAATCAGCCCCAGCATTTT
TRBJ1-1	TRBV6-6	-	CASSGGQNTEAFF	TGTGCCAGCTCCGGAGGGCAGAACACTGAAGCTTTCTTT
TRBJ2-6	TRBV15	-	CATSSTRGSGANVLTF	TGTGCCACCAGCAGTACCAGGGGCTCTGGGGCCAACGTCCTGACTTTC
TRBJ2-1	TRBV4-1	TRBD1	CASSHGTRDREMDEQFF	TGCGCCAGCAGCCATGGAACCCGGGACAGGGAGATGGATGAGCAGTTCTTC